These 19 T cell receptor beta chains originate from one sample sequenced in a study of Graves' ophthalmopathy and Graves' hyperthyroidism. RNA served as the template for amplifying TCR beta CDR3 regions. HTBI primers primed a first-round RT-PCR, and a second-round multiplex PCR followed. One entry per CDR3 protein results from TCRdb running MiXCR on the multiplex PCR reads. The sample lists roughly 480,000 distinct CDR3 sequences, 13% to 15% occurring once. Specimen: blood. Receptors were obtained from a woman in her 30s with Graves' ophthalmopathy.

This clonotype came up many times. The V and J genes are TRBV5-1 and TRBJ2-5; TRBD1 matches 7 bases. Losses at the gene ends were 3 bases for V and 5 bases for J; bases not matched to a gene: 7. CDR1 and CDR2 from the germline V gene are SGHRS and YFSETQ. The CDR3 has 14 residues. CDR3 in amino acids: CASSSTGARETQYF. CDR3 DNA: TGCGCCAGCAGCTCTACAGGGGCGCGGGAGACCCAGTACTTC. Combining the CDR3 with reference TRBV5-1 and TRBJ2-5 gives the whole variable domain KAGVTQTPRYLIKTRGQQVTLSCSPISGHRSVSWYQQTPGQGLQFLFEYFSETQRNKGNFPGRFSGRQFSNSRSEMNVSTLELGDSALYLCASSSTGARETQYFGPGTRLLVL.

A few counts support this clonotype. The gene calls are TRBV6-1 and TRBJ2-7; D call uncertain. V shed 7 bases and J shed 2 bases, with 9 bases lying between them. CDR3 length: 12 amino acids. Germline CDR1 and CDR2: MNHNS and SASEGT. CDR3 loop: CASNTITYEQYF. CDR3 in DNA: TGTGCCAGCAACACAATAACCTACGAGCAGTACTTC.

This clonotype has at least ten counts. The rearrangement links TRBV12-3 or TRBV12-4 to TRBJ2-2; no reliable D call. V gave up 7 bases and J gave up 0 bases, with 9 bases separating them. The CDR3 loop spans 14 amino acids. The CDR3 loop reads CASKRQSNTGELFF. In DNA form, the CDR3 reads TGTGCCAGCAAAAGGCAGTCGAACACCGGGGAGCTGTTTTTT.

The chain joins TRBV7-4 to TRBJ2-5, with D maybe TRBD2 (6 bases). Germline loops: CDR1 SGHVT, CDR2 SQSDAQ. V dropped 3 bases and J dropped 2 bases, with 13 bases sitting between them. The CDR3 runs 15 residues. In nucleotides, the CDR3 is TGTGCCAGCAGCTTCCTTCCGGGGAGGCAAGAGACCCAGTACTTC. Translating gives CASSFLPGRQETQYF.

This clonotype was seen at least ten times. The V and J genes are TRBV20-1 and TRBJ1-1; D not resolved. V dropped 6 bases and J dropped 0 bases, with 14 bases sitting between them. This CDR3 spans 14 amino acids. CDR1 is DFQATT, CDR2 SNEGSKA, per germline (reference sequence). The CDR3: CSATSVGLNTEAFF. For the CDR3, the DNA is TGCAGTGCCACGTCGGTCGGCTTGAACACTGAAGCTTTCTTT.

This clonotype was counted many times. The CDR3 bases are TGTGCCAGCAGTTACCCCCGGACAGGGTTCACTGAAGCTTTCTTT. This codes for CASSYPRTGFTEAFF. The genes are TRBV28 and TRBJ1-1, with TRBD1 matching over 8 bases. V gave up 4 bases and J gave up 4 bases; unmatched junction bases: 8. The CDR3 contains 15 residues. The germline CDR1 and CDR2 sequences are MDHEN and SYDVKM.

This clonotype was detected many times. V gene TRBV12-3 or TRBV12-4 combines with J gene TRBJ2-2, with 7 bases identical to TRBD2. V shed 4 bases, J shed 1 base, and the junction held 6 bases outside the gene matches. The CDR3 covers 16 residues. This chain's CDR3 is CASSSAGLRNTGELFF. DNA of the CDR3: TGTGCCAGCAGTTCAGCGGGACTCAGGAACACCGGGGAGCTGTTTTTT.

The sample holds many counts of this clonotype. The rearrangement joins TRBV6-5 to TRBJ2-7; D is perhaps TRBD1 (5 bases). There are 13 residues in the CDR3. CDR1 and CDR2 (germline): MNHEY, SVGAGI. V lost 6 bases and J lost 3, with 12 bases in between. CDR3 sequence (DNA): TGTGCCAGCAGCAGGGCTTACGTCTACGAGCAGTACTTC. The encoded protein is CASSRAYVYEQYF.

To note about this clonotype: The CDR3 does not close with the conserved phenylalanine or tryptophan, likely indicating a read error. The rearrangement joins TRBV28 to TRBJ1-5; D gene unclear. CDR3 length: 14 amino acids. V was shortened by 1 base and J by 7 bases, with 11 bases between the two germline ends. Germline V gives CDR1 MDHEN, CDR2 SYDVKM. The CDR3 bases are TGTGCCAGCAGTTTATCTACCCCAAGGCAGCCCCAGCATTTG. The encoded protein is CASSLSTPRQPQHL.

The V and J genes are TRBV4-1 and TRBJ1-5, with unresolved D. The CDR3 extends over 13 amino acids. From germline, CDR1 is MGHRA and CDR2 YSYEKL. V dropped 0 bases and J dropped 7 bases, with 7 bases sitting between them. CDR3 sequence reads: CASSQDPAQPQHF. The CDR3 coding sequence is TGCGCCAGCAGCCAAGATCCTGCGCAGCCCCAGCATTTT.

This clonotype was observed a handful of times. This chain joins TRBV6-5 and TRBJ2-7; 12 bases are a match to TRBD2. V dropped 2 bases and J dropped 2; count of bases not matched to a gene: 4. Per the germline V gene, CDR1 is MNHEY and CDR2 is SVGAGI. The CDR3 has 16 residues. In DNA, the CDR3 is TGTGCCAGCAGTTACACCAGACTAGCGGGAGCCTACGAGCAGTACTTC. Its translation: CASSYTRLAGAYEQYF.

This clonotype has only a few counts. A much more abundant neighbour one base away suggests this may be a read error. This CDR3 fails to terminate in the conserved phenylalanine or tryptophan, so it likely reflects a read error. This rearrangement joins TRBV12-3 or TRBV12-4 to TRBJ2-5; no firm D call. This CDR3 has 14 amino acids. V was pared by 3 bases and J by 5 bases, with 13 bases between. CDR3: CASSFGSLRETQYL. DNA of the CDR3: TGTGCCAGCAGTTTCGGCTCGCTTAGGGAGACCCAGTACCTC.

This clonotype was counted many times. The CDR3 DNA follows: TGCAGTGCGGATCAGGGAGCTCGTCAGCCCCAGCATTTT. This translates into CSADQGARQPQHF. J is TRBJ1-5 and V is TRBV20-1; a possible D gene is TRBD1 (5 bases). The CDR3 covers 13 residues. V was shortened by 6 bases and J by 6 bases, with 15 bases between the two germline ends. Germline-derived CDR1 and CDR2 are DFQATT and SNEGSKA (reference sequence).

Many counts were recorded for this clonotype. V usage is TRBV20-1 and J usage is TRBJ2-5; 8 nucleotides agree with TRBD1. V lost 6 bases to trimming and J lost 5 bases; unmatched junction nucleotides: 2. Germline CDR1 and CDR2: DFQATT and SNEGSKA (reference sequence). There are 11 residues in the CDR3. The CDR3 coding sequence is TGCAGTGCGGACAGGGCGGAGACCCAGTACTTC. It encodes CSADRAETQYF.

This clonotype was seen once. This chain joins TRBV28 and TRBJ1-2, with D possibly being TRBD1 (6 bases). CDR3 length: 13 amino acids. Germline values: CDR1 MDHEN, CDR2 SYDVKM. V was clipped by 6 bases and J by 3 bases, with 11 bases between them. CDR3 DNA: TGTGCCAGCAGGAGGGGGTTATACTATGGCTACACCTTC. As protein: CASRRGLYYGYTF.

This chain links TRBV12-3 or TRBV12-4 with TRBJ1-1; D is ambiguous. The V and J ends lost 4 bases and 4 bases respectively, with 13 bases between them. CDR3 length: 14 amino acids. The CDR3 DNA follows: TGTGCCAGCAGTTACAAGCGGCTTTTCACTGAAGCTTTCTTT. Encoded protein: CASSYKRLFTEAFF.

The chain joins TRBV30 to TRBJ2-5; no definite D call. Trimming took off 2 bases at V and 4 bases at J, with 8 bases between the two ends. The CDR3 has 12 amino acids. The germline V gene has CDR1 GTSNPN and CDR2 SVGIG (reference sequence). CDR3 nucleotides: TGTGCCTGGAGTCCCTGGCCAGAGACCCAGTACTTC. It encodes CAWSPWPETQYF.

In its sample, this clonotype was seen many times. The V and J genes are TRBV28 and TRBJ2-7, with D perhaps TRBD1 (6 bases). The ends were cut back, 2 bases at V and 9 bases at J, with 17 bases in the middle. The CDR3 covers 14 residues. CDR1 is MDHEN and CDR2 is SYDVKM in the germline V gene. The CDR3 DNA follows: TGTGCCAGCAGTTTACTACAGGGAGAGGTTCGGCAGTACTTC. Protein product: CASSLLQGEVRQYF.

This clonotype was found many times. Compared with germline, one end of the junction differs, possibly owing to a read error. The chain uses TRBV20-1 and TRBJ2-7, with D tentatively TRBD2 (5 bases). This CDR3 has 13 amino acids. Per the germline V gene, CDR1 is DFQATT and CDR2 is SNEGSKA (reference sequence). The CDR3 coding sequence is TGCAGTGCCAGAGGGTTACCTTCCTACGAGCAGTACTTC. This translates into CSARGLPSYEQYF.